What follows are 28 T cell receptor beta chains derived from one specimen sequenced in a study of blood T cell repertoires in COVID-19. TCRdb's copy holds only in-frame clones and misses some; the assay was immunoSEQ multiplex PCR. Among about 380,000 clones listed, around nine tenths were seen once. The sample was PBMCs or T cells enriched from blood (not recorded which). The origin of the receptors is a young woman who had recovered from COVID-19.

This clone was picked up one time. The CDR3 is CASSPSAGQDRNTEAFF. The CDR3 nucleotides are TGTGCCAGCAGTCCGAGTGCAGGGCAGGATAGGAACACTGAAGCTTTCTTT. This chain connects TRBV25-1 to TRBJ1-1, with D perhaps matching TRBD1 (5 bases). CDR3 length: 17 amino acids. V was clipped by 5 bases and J by 1 base, with 20 bases between them. The germline gives CDR1 MGHDK, CDR2 SYGVNS.

The gene calls are TRBV3-1 (or the pseudogene TRBV3-2) and TRBJ1-4; D is unclear. The CDR3 totals 14 residues. The V and J ends lost 7 bases and 7 bases respectively, with 16 bases between them. CDR1 and CDR2 from the germline V gene are LGHDT and YNNKEL (reference sequence). CDR3 coding DNA: TGTGCCAGCAATACCCCGAGGCATCGTGAAAAACTGTTTTTT. Translating it yields CASNTPRHREKLFF.

The gene calls are TRBV5-6 and TRBJ1-2; D remains ambiguous. V was pared by 5 bases and J by 2 bases, with 7 bases between. The CDR3 spans 12 residues. From germline, CDR1 is SGHDT and CDR2 YYEEEE. Here the CDR3 reads CASSMLNYGYTF. The CDR3 DNA is TGTGCCAGCAGTATGTTGAACTATGGCTACACCTTC.

This rearrangement joins TRBV19 to TRBJ1-5; 7 positions agree with TRBD1. The CDR3 runs to 16 residues. V lost 5 bases and J lost 1; bases outside the gene matches: 8. Germline CDR1 and CDR2: LNHDA and SQIVND (reference sequence). Here the CDR3 DNA reads TGTGCCAGTAGTGCCCCCAGGGGGATGAGCAATCAGCCCCAGCATTTT. It yields the protein CASSAPRGMSNQPQHF.

The V call is TRBV2, the J call TRBJ2-2; D ambiguous. The V end was cut by 5 bases, the J end by 5 bases, with 9 bases between. The CDR3 is made up of 13 amino acids. Germline V gene lookup returns CDR1 SNHLY and CDR2 FYNNEI. The CDR3 region has the DNA TGTGCCAGCAGTCGACTCCATACCGGGGAGCTGTTTTTT. It translates to CASSRLHTGELFF.

This rearrangement joins TRBV29-1 to TRBJ2-7; TRBD2 might be the D (6 bases). CDR3 size: 11 residues. CDR1 is SQVTM, CDR2 ANQGSEA, per germline. V gave up 6 bases and J gave up 5 bases, with 11 bases separating them. The CDR3 loop reads CSVGREDEQYF. For the CDR3, the DNA is TGCAGCGTCGGCAGGGAGGACGAGCAGTACTTC.

This clone was seen a single time. The rearrangement joins TRBV9 to TRBJ1-2, with 7 bases that match TRBD1. V shed 5 bases, J shed 0 bases, and the junction held 7 bases outside the gene matches. Germline values: CDR1 SGDLS, CDR2 YYNGEE. This CDR3 spans 15 amino acids. The CDR3 DNA reads as TGTGCCAGCAGGCGGGGACAGAACCCTAACTATGGCTACACCTTC. Translating it yields CASRRGQNPNYGYTF.

This chain uses TRBV21-1 with TRBJ1-1; TRBD1, as called in the table, went unchecked against the DNA. TRBV21-1 is assigned pseudogene status. The CDR3 runs to 15 residues. CDR3 residues: CASNKDRERDTEAFF. Written as DNA, the CDR3 is TGTGCCAGCAACAAAGACAGGGAACGGGACACTGAAGCTTTCTTT.

V gene TRBV5-4 combines with J gene TRBJ1-1, with D possibly being TRBD1 (5 bases). This CDR3 contains 14 residues. The V and J ends lost 6 bases and 1 base respectively, with 13 bases between them. Germline V CDR1 and CDR2: SGHNT, YYREEE (reference sequence). The CDR3: CASNPSGGNTEAFF. For the CDR3, the DNA is TGTGCCAGCAACCCGAGCGGGGGGAACACTGAAGCTTTCTTT.

The chain links TRBV10-1 to TRBJ2-7; 7 positions agree with TRBD1. CDR1 is WNHNN, CDR2 SYGVQD, per germline (reference sequence). The CDR3 runs to 14 residues. Losses at the gene ends were 3 bases for V and 3 bases for J; bases not matched to a gene: 5. CDR3 in DNA: TGCGCCAGCAGTGAAAGAAACAGGGGCTACGAGCAGTACTTC. Translating it yields CASSERNRGYEQYF.

This sequence joins TRBV15 and TRBJ2-1, with 10 bases matching TRBD2. CDR3 size: 15 residues. V gave up 1 base and J gave up 7 bases; unmatched junction bases: 4. Germline V lookup: CDR1 LNHNV, CDR2 YYDKDF (reference sequence). The CDR3 region is CATSRAPSGGNEQFF. CDR3 sequence (DNA): TGTGCCACCAGCAGAGCTCCTAGCGGGGGAAATGAGCAGTTCTTC.

This clone was seen just once. This rearrangement joins TRBV5-4 to TRBJ1-2; D is possibly TRBD1 (5 bases). This CDR3 comprises 14 residues. The germline gives CDR1 SGHNT, CDR2 YYREEE (reference sequence). Trimming cost V 3 bases and J 4 bases, with 13 bases left between them. CDR3 in amino acids: CASSSGGAAYGYTF. The CDR3 DNA follows: TGTGCCAGCAGCTCCGGAGGGGCGGCCTATGGCTACACCTTC.

The V and J genes are TRBV7-6 and TRBJ2-3, with 10 positions matching TRBD2. CDR1 is SGHVS and CDR2 is FNYEAQ in the germline V gene. CDR3 length: 17 amino acids. With V trimmed by 6 bases and J by 6 bases, 15 bases remained unmatched. The chain's CDR3 is CASRRAGGAGGLDTQYF. The CDR3 DNA reads TGTGCCAGCAGACGGGCGGGAGGAGCGGGGGGGCTGGATACGCAGTATTTT.

Only a few counts were recorded for this clone. The rearrangement uses TRBV5-1 and TRBJ2-1; 9 positions agree with TRBD1. The CDR3 covers 16 residues. V trimming: 4 bases; J trimming: 0 bases; junction bases outside the gene matches: 5. Looked up from germline, CDR1 is SGHRS and CDR2 is YFSETQ. CDR3 in amino acids: CASSVQTGGSYNEQFF. Here the CDR3 DNA reads TGCGCCAGCAGCGTACAGACAGGGGGCTCCTACAATGAGCAGTTCTTC.

This clone was counted a single time. This chain joins TRBV18 and TRBJ2-3; 10 bases are a match to TRBD2. This CDR3 region has 15 residues. V dropped 6 bases and J dropped 2; count of bases not matched to a gene: 5. The germline CDR1 and CDR2 sequences are KGHSH and LQKENI. Written as DNA, the CDR3 is TGTGCCAGCTCGGCTAGCGGGGGCCACACAGATACGCAGTATTTT. This sequence encodes CASSASGGHTDTQYF.

The V gene is TRBV20-1, the J gene TRBJ2-2, with TRBD1 identical over 10 bases. CDR1 is DFQATT, CDR2 SNEGSKA, per germline (reference sequence). The CDR3 sequence is 15 residues long. V shed 3 bases and J 3 bases; nucleotides not matched to a gene: 4. The CDR3 sequence: CSASRTGGDTGELFF. The CDR3 DNA sequence: TGCAGTGCTAGTCGGACAGGGGGAGACACCGGGGAGCTGTTTTTT.

The V call is TRBV10-3, the J call TRBJ2-2, with D maybe TRBD1 (5 bases). This CDR3 is built from 14 residues. V gave up 8 bases and J gave up 1 base, with 11 bases separating them. CDR1 and CDR2 (germline): ENHRY, SYGVKD. The CDR3 region is CAIEAGMNTGELFF. The CDR3 DNA reads as TGTGCCATCGAGGCAGGGATGAACACCGGGGAGCTGTTTTTT.

The gene calls are TRBV19 and TRBJ1-5; the D gene is possibly TRBD1 (5 bases). CDR1 and CDR2 (germline): LNHDA, SQIVND (reference sequence). The V and J ends lost 6 bases and 4 bases respectively, with 13 bases between them. The CDR3 runs to 14 residues. The CDR3 loop reads CASRWGRANQPQHF. In DNA, the CDR3 is TGTGCCAGTAGGTGGGGGAGGGCTAATCAGCCCCAGCATTTT.

The chain links TRBV20-1 to TRBJ1-1, with 7 bases lining up with TRBD1. With 6 bases clipped from V and 3 bases from J, the junction kept 1 base outside the gene matches. Germline CDR1 is DFQATT and CDR2 is SNEGSKA (reference sequence). This CDR3 contains 11 residues. CDR3 nucleotides: TGCAGTGCACAGGGGCACACTGAAGCTTTCTTT. This codes for CSAQGHTEAFF.

This clone was picked up one time. The genes are TRBV21-1 and TRBJ2-7; whether TRBD1, the table's D call, matches the DNA was not checked. TRBV21-1 is a pseudogene segment. The CDR3 runs to 18 residues. The CDR3 nucleotides read TGTGCCAGCAGCCTGAGGAGCCCGGGACAGGGAATAACCTACGAGCAGTACTTC. It translates to CASSLRSPGQGITYEQYF.

The chain recombines TRBV11-3 with TRBJ1-3; 10 nucleotides line up with TRBD1. The CDR3 runs to 15 residues. The V and J ends lost 4 bases and 4 bases, in that order; junction bases with no gene match: 4. Germline-derived CDR1 and CDR2 are SGHNT and YENEEA. DNA for the CDR3: TGTGCCAGCAGCTACGACAGGGGGCTCGGAAACACCATATATTTT. It translates to CASSYDRGLGNTIYF. Combining the CDR3 with reference TRBV11-3 and TRBJ1-3 gives the whole variable domain EAGVVQSPRYKIIEKKQPVAFWCNPISGHNTLYWYLQNLGQGPELLIRYENEEAVDDSQLPKDRFSAERLKGVDSTLKIQPAELGDSAVYLCASSYDRGLGNTIYFGEGSWLTVV.

This clone was seen once. V and J are TRBV27 and TRBJ1-6; no clear D gene. V dropped 3 bases and J dropped 7 bases, with 10 bases sitting between them. Germline CDR1 is MNHEY and CDR2 is SMNVEV (reference sequence). This CDR3 is built from 14 residues. The CDR3: CASSLSGSNSPLHF. CDR3 nucleotide sequence: TGTGCCAGCAGTTTGTCCGGTTCCAATTCACCCCTCCACTTT.

V is TRBV19 and J is TRBJ1-5, with D perhaps TRBD1 (5 bases). CDR1 is LNHDA and CDR2 is SQIVND in the germline V gene (reference sequence). V lost 5 bases to trimming and J lost 7 bases, with 15 bases between them. The CDR3 has 14 residues. The CDR3 sequence: CASSRAGKGQPQHF. As DNA, the CDR3 is TGTGCCAGTAGTCGGGCAGGGAAGGGGCAGCCCCAGCATTTT. The variable domain in full, completed from reference TRBV19 and TRBJ1-5, reads DGGITQSPKYLFRKEGQNVTLSCEQNLNHDAMYWYRQDPGQGLRLIYYSQIVNDFQKGDIAEGYSVSREKKESFPLTVTSAQKNPTAFYLCASSRAGKGQPQHFGDGTRLSIL.

The chain employs TRBV30 and TRBJ1-1; D unclear. Germline CDR1 is GTSNPN and CDR2 is SVGIG (reference sequence). Trimming took off 1 base at V and 0 bases at J, with 6 bases between the two ends. This CDR3 has 13 residues. In DNA form, the CDR3 reads TGTGCCTGGAGTGCCCAAATGAACACTGAAGCTTTCTTT. Translating it yields CAWSAQMNTEAFF.

This clone was detected once. This chain joins TRBV28 and TRBJ1-4, with 7 bases matching TRBD1. There are 15 residues in the CDR3. CDR1 MDHEN and CDR2 SYDVKM come from the germline V gene. Trimming removed 6 bases from V and 0 bases from J; junction bases left unmatched: 4. For the CDR3, the DNA is TGTGCCAGCAGGGACAGGCGTGCAACTAATGAAAAACTGTTTTTT. Translation gives CASRDRRATNEKLFF.

Regarding this clone: Other nucleotide sequences from this sample produce the same CDR3. The chain joins TRBV6-5 to TRBJ2-1; D possibly corresponds to TRBD2 (6 bases). The CDR3 has 15 amino acids. V lost 2 bases and J 0 bases, leaving 8 bases between the germline ends. The germline gives CDR1 MNHEY, CDR2 SVGAGI. For the CDR3, the DNA is TGTGCCAGCAGTTACGGGGGAGGCTCCTACAATGAGCAGTTCTTC. Protein product: CASSYGGGSYNEQFF.

The chain couples TRBV7-9 to TRBJ1-1, with 7 bases that match TRBD1. Germline assignment: CDR1 SEHNR and CDR2 FQNEAQ (reference sequence). V shed 0 bases, J shed 11 bases, and the junction held 6 bases outside the gene matches. This CDR3 has 13 amino acids. In nucleotides, the CDR3 is TGTGCCAGCAGCTTAGCAGGGGGCGCGTCGGCTTTCTTT. Its translation is CASSLAGGASAFF.

The V and J genes are TRBV5-6 and TRBJ1-5; 8 bases are a match to TRBD1. The CDR3 is 15 amino acids. V was clipped by 2 bases and J by 3 bases; unmatched bases: 4. CDR1 SGHDT and CDR2 YYEEEE come from the germline V gene. Written as DNA, the CDR3 is TGTGCCAGCAGCTTAAGGACAGGGCTCAATCAGCCCCAGCATTTT. Translated: CASSLRTGLNQPQHF. Combining the CDR3 with reference TRBV5-6 and TRBJ1-5 gives the whole variable domain DAGVTQSPTHLIKTRGQQVTLRCSPKSGHDTVSWYQQALGQGPQFIFQYYEEEERQRGNFPDRFSGHQFPNYSSELNVNALLLGDSALYLCASSLRTGLNQPQHFGDGTRLSIL.